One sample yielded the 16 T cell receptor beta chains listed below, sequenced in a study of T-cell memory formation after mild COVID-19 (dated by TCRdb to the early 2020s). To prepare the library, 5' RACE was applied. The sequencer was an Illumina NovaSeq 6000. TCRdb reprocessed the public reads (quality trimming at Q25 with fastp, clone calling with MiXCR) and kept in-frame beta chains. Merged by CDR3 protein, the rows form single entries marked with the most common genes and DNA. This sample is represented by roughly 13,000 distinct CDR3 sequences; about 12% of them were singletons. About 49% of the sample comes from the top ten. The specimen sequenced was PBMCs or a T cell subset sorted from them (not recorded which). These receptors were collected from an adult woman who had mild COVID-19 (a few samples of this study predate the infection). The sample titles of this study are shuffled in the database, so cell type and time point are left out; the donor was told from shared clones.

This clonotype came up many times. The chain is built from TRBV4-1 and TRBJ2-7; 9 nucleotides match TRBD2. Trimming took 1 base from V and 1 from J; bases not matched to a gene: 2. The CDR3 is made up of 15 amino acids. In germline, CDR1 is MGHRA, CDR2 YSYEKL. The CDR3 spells CASSQVAGGSYEQYF. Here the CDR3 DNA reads TGCGCCAGCAGCCAAGTGGCGGGAGGGTCCTACGAGCAGTACTTC.

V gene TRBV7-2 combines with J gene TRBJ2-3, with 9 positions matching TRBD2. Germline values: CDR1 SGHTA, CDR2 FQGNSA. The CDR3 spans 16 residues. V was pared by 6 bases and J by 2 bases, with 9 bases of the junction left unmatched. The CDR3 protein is CASSLYSGGITDTQYF. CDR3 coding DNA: TGTGCCAGCAGTCTCTATAGCGGGGGAATCACAGATACGCAGTATTTT.

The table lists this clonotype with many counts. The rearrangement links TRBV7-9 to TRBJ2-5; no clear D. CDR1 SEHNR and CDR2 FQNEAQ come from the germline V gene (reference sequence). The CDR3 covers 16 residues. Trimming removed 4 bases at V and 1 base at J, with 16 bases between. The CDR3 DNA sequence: TGTGCCAGCAGCTCCGGCTCTACTTTTGGCCAAGAGACCCAGTACTTC. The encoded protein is CASSSGSTFGQETQYF.

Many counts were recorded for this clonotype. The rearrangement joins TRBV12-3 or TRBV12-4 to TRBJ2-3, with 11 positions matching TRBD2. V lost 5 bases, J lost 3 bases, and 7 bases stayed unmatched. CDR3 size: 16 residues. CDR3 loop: CASSHTGLAVTDTQYF. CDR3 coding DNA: TGTGCCAGCAGTCATACGGGACTAGCGGTTACAGATACGCAGTATTTT.

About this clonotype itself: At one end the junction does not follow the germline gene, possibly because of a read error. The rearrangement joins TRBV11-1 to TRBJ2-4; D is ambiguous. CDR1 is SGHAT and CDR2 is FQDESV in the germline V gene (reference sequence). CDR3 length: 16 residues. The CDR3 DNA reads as TGTTCCAGCAGCTTAGAGTTGTTCGGAGCCAAAAACATTCAGTACTTC. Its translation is CSSSLELFGAKNIQYF.

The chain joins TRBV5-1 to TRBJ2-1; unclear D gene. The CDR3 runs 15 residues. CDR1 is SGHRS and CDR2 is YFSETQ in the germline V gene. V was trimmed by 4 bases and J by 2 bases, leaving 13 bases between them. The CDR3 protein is CASSQAPLAYNEQFF. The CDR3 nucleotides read TGCGCCAGCAGCCAGGCGCCCCTAGCCTACAATGAGCAGTTCTTC.

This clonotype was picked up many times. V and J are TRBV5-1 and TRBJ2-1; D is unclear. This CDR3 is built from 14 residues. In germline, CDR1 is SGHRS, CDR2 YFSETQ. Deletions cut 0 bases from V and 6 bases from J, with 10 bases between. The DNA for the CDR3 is TGCGCCAGCAGCTTGGTAGGGCCCTCCAATGAGCAGTTCTTC. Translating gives CASSLVGPSNEQFF.

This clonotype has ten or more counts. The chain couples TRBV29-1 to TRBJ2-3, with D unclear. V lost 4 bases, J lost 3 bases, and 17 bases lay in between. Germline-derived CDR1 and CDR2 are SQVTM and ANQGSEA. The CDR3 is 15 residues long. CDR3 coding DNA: TGCAGCGTTGTATGGGGTTTCTTCGGGACAGATACGCAGTATTTT. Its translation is CSVVWGFFGTDTQYF.

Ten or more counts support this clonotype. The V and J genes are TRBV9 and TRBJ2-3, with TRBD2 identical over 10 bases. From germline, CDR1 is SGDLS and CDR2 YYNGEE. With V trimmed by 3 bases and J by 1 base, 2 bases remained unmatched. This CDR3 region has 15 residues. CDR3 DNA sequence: TGTGCCAGCAGCGCCGGGACTAGCGGCACAGATACGCAGTATTTT. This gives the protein CASSAGTSGTDTQYF.

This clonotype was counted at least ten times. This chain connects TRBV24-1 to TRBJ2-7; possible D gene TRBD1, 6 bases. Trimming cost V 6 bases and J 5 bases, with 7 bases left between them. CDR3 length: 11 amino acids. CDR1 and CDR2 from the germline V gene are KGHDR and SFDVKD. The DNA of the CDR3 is TGTGCCACCAGTAACAGGGACGAGCAGTACTTC. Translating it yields CATSNRDEQYF.

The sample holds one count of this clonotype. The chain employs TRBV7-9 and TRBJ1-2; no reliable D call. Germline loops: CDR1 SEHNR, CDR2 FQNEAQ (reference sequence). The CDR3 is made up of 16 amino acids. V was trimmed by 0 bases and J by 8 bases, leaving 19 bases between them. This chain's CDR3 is CASSLAANHGARGYTF. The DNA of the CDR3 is TGTGCCAGCAGCTTAGCGGCGAACCACGGAGCGAGAGGCTACACCTTC.

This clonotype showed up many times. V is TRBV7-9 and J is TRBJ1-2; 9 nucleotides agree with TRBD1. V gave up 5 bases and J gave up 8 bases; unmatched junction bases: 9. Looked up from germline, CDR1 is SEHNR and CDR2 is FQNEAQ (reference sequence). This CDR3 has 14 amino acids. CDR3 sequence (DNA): TGTGCCAGCAGCCCCGATTGGACAGGGGAGGGCTACACCTTC. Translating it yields CASSPDWTGEGYTF.

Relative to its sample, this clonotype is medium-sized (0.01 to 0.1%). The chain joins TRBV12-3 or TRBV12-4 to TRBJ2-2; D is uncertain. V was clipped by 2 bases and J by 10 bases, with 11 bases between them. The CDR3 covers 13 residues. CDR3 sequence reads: CASSLSDDLELFF. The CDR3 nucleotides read TGTGCCAGCAGTTTATCGGACGACCTGGAGCTGTTTTTT.

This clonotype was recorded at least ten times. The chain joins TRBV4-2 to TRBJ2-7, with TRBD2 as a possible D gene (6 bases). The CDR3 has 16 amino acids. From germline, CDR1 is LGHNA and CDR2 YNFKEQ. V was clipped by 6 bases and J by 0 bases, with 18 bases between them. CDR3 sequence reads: CASSRETGDFSYEQYF. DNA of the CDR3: TGTGCCAGCAGTCGGGAGACGGGGGATTTCTCCTACGAGCAGTACTTC.

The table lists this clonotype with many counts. CDR3 region: CASSQAYGTGNQPQHF. Written as DNA, the CDR3 is TGCGCCAGCAGCCAAGCCTACGGGACAGGGAATCAGCCCCAGCATTTT. The chain recombines TRBV4-1 with TRBJ1-5, with 9 bases lining up with TRBD1. Germline V lookup: CDR1 MGHRA, CDR2 YSYEKL. This CDR3 has 16 residues. V lost 1 base to trimming and J lost 4 bases; unmatched junction nucleotides: 5.

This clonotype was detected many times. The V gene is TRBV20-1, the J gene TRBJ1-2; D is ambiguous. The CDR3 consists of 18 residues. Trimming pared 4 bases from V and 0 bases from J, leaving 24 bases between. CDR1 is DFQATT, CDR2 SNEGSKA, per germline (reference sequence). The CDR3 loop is CSAITRESTVSSNYGYTF. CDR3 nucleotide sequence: TGCAGTGCTATTACCCGAGAGTCGACGGTCTCGTCTAACTATGGCTACACCTTC.